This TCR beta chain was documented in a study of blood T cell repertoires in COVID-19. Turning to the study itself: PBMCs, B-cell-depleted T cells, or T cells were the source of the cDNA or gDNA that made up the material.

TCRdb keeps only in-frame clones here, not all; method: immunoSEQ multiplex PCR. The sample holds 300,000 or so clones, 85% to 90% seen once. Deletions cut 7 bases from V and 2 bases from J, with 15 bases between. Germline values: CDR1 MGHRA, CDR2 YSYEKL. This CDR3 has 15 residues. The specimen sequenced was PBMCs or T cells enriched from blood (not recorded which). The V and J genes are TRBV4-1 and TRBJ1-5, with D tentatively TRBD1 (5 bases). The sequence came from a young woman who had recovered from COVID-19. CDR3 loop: CASTVSQGGNQPQHF. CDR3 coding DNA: TGCGCCAGCACCGTCTCTCAGGGCGGCAATCAGCCCCAGCATTTT.